Listed below are T cell receptor beta chains from one sample, sequenced in a study of blood T cells in healthy people across ages. TCRdb re-called the 5' RACE reads through MiXCR, storing one row per CDR3 protein. The sample yields about 680,000 distinct CDR3 sequences, roughly 49% seen once. Material: blood. The source is an older woman in good health. The CDR3 runs from the conserved cysteine through the conserved F or W. The order of the fields is J gene, clone size, D gene, V gene, CDR3 protein, CDR3 DNA. The D gene is left open where the match is weak. The listing skips clone size in some rows; elsewhere it reads once, few, many or a size class.

J gene: TRBJ2-5
clone size: few
D gene: -
V gene: TRBV29-1
CDR3 protein: CSVEWAGSQETQYF
CDR3 DNA: TGCAGCGTTGAGTGGGCCGGCAGCCAAGAGACCCAGTACTTC

J gene: TRBJ2-7
clone size: -
D gene: -
V gene: TRBV2
CDR3 protein: CASSGPVPVYEQYF
CDR3 DNA: TGTGCCAGCAGTGGTCCGGTTCCGGTCTACGAGCAGTACTTC

J gene: TRBJ2-7
clone size: few
D gene: -
V gene: TRBV7-2
CDR3 protein: CASSPRAATSYEQYF
CDR3 DNA: TGTGCCAGCAGCCCTCGGGCTGCAACTTCCTACGAGCAGTACTTC

J gene: TRBJ1-2
clone size: -
D gene: TRBD1
V gene: TRBV3-1
CDR3 protein: CASSQDRNRGGYTF
CDR3 DNA: TGTGCCAGCAGCCAAGACCGAAACAGGGGAGGCTACACCTTC

J gene: TRBJ1-5
clone size: -
D gene: -
V gene: TRBV7-2
CDR3 protein: CASSRGTRENQPQHF
CDR3 DNA: TGTGCCAGCAGCCGCGGGACTCGGGAGAATCAGCCCCAGCATTTT

J gene: TRBJ2-5
clone size: many
D gene: -
V gene: TRBV7-9
CDR3 protein: CASSLMGETQYF
CDR3 DNA: TGTGCCAGCAGCTTAATGGGAGAGACCCAGTACTTC

J gene: TRBJ2-7
clone size: -
D gene: TRBD1
V gene: TRBV6-5
CDR3 protein: CASRLTGGAEQYF
CDR3 DNA: TGTGCCAGCAGGTTGACAGGGGGAGCCGAGCAGTACTTC

J gene: TRBJ2-5
clone size: -
D gene: TRBD1
V gene: TRBV7-3
CDR3 protein: CASSQYGTGQETQYF
CDR3 DNA: TGTGCCAGCAGCCAATACGGGACAGGCCAAGAGACCCAGTACTTC

J gene: TRBJ2-1
clone size: many
D gene: TRBD2
V gene: TRBV7-2
CDR3 protein: CASTPAEAGAMVNEQFF
CDR3 DNA: TGTGCCAGCACCCCCGCTGAAGCGGGAGCAATGGTGAATGAGCAGTTCTTC

J gene: TRBJ2-1
clone size: -
D gene: TRBD1
V gene: TRBV7-3
CDR3 protein: CASSLQSGTGVEQFF
CDR3 DNA: TGTGCCAGCAGCCTTCAATCCGGGACAGGGGTTGAGCAGTTCTTC

J gene: TRBJ1-1
clone size: -
D gene: TRBD1
V gene: TRBV25-1
CDR3 protein: CASSDSDRGGTEAFF
CDR3 DNA: TGTGCCAGCAGTGACTCGGACAGGGGGGGCACTGAAGCTTTCTTT

J gene: TRBJ2-1
clone size: few
D gene: -
V gene: TRBV7-2
CDR3 protein: CASSLSPSSGTSNEQFF
CDR3 DNA: TGTGCCAGCAGCTTGTCCCCGAGCTCCGGGACCAGCAATGAGCAGTTCTTC

J gene: TRBJ1-1
clone size: -
D gene: -
V gene: TRBV11-1
CDR3 protein: CASSRERLSTEAFF
CDR3 DNA: TGTGCCAGCAGCAGGGAGAGGCTGAGCACTGAAGCTTTCTTT

J gene: TRBJ1-1
clone size: -
D gene: -
V gene: TRBV20-1
CDR3 protein: CSATKTVNTEAFF
CDR3 DNA: TGCAGTGCCACGAAAACAGTTAACACTGAAGCTTTCTTT

J gene: TRBJ2-4
clone size: few
D gene: TRBD2
V gene: TRBV3-1
CDR3 protein: CASSKTSGAGDGIQYF
CDR3 DNA: TGTGCCAGCAGCAAGACTAGCGGGGCCGGTGATGGCATTCAGTACTTC

J gene: TRBJ2-3
clone size: -
D gene: TRBD2
V gene: TRBV4-3
CDR3 protein: CASSPRLAGGGRTDTQYF
CDR3 DNA: TGCGCCAGCAGCCCCCGACTAGCGGGAGGAGGGCGCACAGATACGCAGTATTTT

J gene: TRBJ1-6
clone size: -
D gene: -
V gene: TRBV20-1
CDR3 protein: CSARFDMRSPLHF
CDR3 DNA: TGCAGTGCTAGATTCGACATGCGGTCACCCCTCCACTTT

J gene: TRBJ1-5
clone size: -
D gene: -
V gene: TRBV6-5
CDR3 protein: CASSATGFNQPQHF
CDR3 DNA: TGTGCCAGCAGTGCTACAGGGTTCAATCAGCCCCAGCATTTT

J gene: TRBJ1-4
clone size: -
D gene: -
V gene: TRBV6-6
CDR3 protein: CASSPSRGLFF
CDR3 DNA: TGTGCCAGCAGCCCGAGCCGGGGACTGTTTTTT

J gene: TRBJ2-3
clone size: -
D gene: TRBD2
V gene: TRBV20-1
CDR3 protein: CSAKSSLADTDTQYF
CDR3 DNA: TGCAGTGCTAAGAGTTCACTAGCGGACACAGATACGCAGTATTTT

J gene: TRBJ2-1
clone size: few
D gene: TRBD2
V gene: TRBV20-1
CDR3 protein: CSAITSGAPSYNEQFF
CDR3 DNA: TGCAGTGCTATTACTAGCGGGGCCCCCTCCTACAATGAGCAGTTCTTC

J gene: TRBJ2-7
clone size: -
D gene: -
V gene: TRBV7-2
CDR3 protein: CASTYGRVDSYEQYF
CDR3 DNA: TGTGCCAGCACCTACGGCAGGGTGGACTCCTACGAGCAGTACTTC

J gene: TRBJ2-5
clone size: few
D gene: -
V gene: TRBV7-9
CDR3 protein: CASSAESGSLFGQYF
CDR3 DNA: TGTGCCAGCAGCGCCGAATCAGGCTCCCTTTTTGGGCAGTACTTC

J gene: TRBJ1-1
clone size: -
D gene: -
V gene: TRBV28
CDR3 protein: CASSPHSLGGEAFF
CDR3 DNA: TGTGCCAGCAGTCCTCACTCACTTGGGGGTGAAGCTTTCTTT

J gene: TRBJ2-3
clone size: -
D gene: TRBD2
V gene: TRBV7-3
CDR3 protein: CASSLTRLAGLATDTQYF
CDR3 DNA: TGTGCCAGCAGCTTAACGCGTCTAGCGGGACTAGCCACAGATACGCAGTATTTT

J gene: TRBJ2-5
clone size: -
D gene: -
V gene: TRBV20-1
CDR3 protein: CSAPPSSVKETQYF
CDR3 DNA: TGCAGTGCTCCTCCTTCTAGCGTCAAAGAGACCCAGTACTTC

J gene: TRBJ2-3
clone size: many
D gene: -
V gene: TRBV20-1
CDR3 protein: CSARDRGSTDTQYF
CDR3 DNA: TGCAGTGCTAGAGATAGGGGTTCGACAGATACGCAGTATTTT

J gene: TRBJ2-1
clone size: -
D gene: TRBD2
V gene: TRBV5-4
CDR3 protein: CASSRTSGLNEQFF
CDR3 DNA: TGTGCCAGCAGCCGGACTAGCGGACTCAATGAGCAGTTCTTC

J gene: TRBJ2-5
clone size: -
D gene: -
V gene: TRBV4-2
CDR3 protein: CASSQGGMETQYF
CDR3 DNA: TGTGCCAGCAGCCAAGGGGGCATGGAGACCCAGTACTTC

J gene: TRBJ2-2
clone size: many
D gene: TRBD2
V gene: TRBV20-1
CDR3 protein: CSAAKASGTGELFF
CDR3 DNA: TGCAGTGCTGCCAAGGCTAGCGGGACCGGGGAGCTGTTTTTT

J gene: TRBJ2-7
clone size: few
D gene: TRBD1
V gene: TRBV7-3
CDR3 protein: CASSLTSGQGAYEQYF
CDR3 DNA: TGTGCCAGCAGCTTAACCTCAGGGCAGGGGGCTTACGAGCAGTACTTC

J gene: TRBJ2-5
clone size: few
D gene: TRBD2
V gene: TRBV12-3/TRBV12-4
CDR3 protein: CASSLPGSDSGSYEQYF
CDR3 DNA: TGTGCCAGCAGTCTCCCTGGGAGTGATAGCGGGAGCTATGAGCAGTACTTC

J gene: TRBJ2-1
clone size: -
D gene: -
V gene: TRBV20-1
CDR3 protein: CSAPIGEQFF
CDR3 DNA: TGCAGTGCTCCCATAGGTGAGCAGTTCTTC

J gene: TRBJ1-6
clone size: few
D gene: -
V gene: TRBV7-2
CDR3 protein: CASSFGGSNSPLHF
CDR3 DNA: TGTGCCAGCAGCTTCGGGGGCTCCAATTCACCCCTCCACTTT

J gene: TRBJ1-2
clone size: -
D gene: -
V gene: TRBV9
CDR3 protein: CASSAPSQGRERLWGYTF
CDR3 DNA: TGTGCCAGCAGCGCACCCTCCCAGGGGCGCGAAAGACTATGGGGCTACACCTTC

J gene: TRBJ1-1
clone size: -
D gene: -
V gene: TRBV7-3
CDR3 protein: CASSFRPGTEAFF
CDR3 DNA: TGTGCCAGCAGCTTCCGACCTGGGACTGAAGCTTTCTTT

J gene: TRBJ2-2
clone size: few
D gene: TRBD2
V gene: TRBV20-1
CDR3 protein: CSAPGTSRGTGELFF
CDR3 DNA: TGCAGTGCTCCGGGGACTAGTCGCGGCACCGGGGAGCTGTTTTTT

J gene: TRBJ2-1
clone size: many
D gene: TRBD1
V gene: TRBV7-6
CDR3 protein: CASSRGQANEQFF
CDR3 DNA: TGTGCCAGCAGCCGAGGACAGGCTAATGAGCAGTTCTTC

J gene: TRBJ2-7
clone size: -
D gene: -
V gene: TRBV24-1
CDR3 protein: CTTSDPSLPYEQYF
CDR3 DNA: TGTACCACCAGTGATCCCAGTTTACCCTACGAGCAGTACTTC

J gene: TRBJ2-1
clone size: -
D gene: TRBD1
V gene: TRBV4-2
CDR3 protein: CASSPLGQGYNEQFF
CDR3 DNA: TGTGCCAGCAGCCCTTTAGGACAGGGGTACAATGAGCAGTTCTTC

J gene: TRBJ2-4
clone size: few
D gene: -
V gene: TRBV7-2
CDR3 protein: CASSLGGPGNIQYF
CDR3 DNA: TGTGCCAGCAGCTTAGGAGGGCCGGGGAACATTCAGTACTTC

J gene: TRBJ2-3
clone size: -
D gene: TRBD2
V gene: TRBV4-2
CDR3 protein: CASSPKAGGGLDTQYF
CDR3 DNA: TGTGCCAGCAGCCCAAAAGCGGGAGGAGGTCTAGATACGCAGTATTTT

J gene: TRBJ2-7
clone size: -
D gene: -
V gene: TRBV7-8
CDR3 protein: CASSLRWLRYEQYF
CDR3 DNA: TGTGCCAGCAGCTTACGGTGGCTACGCTACGAGCAGTACTTC

J gene: TRBJ2-5
clone size: few
D gene: -
V gene: TRBV11-3
CDR3 protein: CASRAKGSETQYF
CDR3 DNA: TGTGCCAGCAGAGCAAAAGGTTCGGAGACCCAGTACTTC

J gene: TRBJ2-6
clone size: few
D gene: -
V gene: TRBV4-1
CDR3 protein: CASSPRLIGAGANVLTF
CDR3 DNA: TGCGCCAGCAGCCCCCGGCTGATAGGGGCCGGGGCCAACGTCCTGACTTTC

J gene: TRBJ2-4
clone size: -
D gene: -
V gene: TRBV14
CDR3 protein: CASSQGGPWDIQYF
CDR3 DNA: TGTGCCAGCAGCCAGGGGGGGCCTTGGGACATTCAGTACTTC

J gene: TRBJ2-1
clone size: -
D gene: -
V gene: TRBV5-4
CDR3 protein: CASSLGGPANEQFF
CDR3 DNA: TGTGCCAGCAGCTTGGGGGGACCGGCCAATGAGCAGTTCTTC

J gene: TRBJ1-1
clone size: few
D gene: -
V gene: TRBV9
CDR3 protein: CASSLGAGNTEAFF
CDR3 DNA: TGTGCCAGCAGCTTGGGGGCCGGGAACACTGAAGCTTTCTTT

J gene: TRBJ2-5
clone size: few
D gene: -
V gene: TRBV3-1
CDR3 protein: CASSFERTLYQETQYF
CDR3 DNA: TGTGCCAGCAGCTTCGAGCGGACCCTGTACCAAGAGACCCAGTACTTC

J gene: TRBJ2-7
clone size: few
D gene: TRBD2
V gene: TRBV7-9
CDR3 protein: CASSSAPRGGNSYEQYF
CDR3 DNA: TGTGCCAGCAGCTCCGCTCCCCGGGGGGGGAACTCCTACGAGCAGTACTTC

J gene: TRBJ1-2
clone size: few
D gene: TRBD1
V gene: TRBV7-2
CDR3 protein: CASSDRAGYTF
CDR3 DNA: TGTGCCAGCAGCGACAGGGCTGGCTACACCTTC

J gene: TRBJ2-1
clone size: -
D gene: TRBD2
V gene: TRBV3-1
CDR3 protein: CASSQGGGQFF
CDR3 DNA: TGTGCCAGCAGCCAAGGGGGGGGGCAGTTCTTC

J gene: TRBJ2-5
clone size: -
D gene: -
V gene: TRBV28
CDR3 protein: CASSGTSGRRETQYF
CDR3 DNA: TGTGCCAGCAGTGGAACATCAGGGAGGAGAGAGACCCAGTACTTC

J gene: TRBJ2-5
clone size: -
D gene: TRBD1
V gene: TRBV29-1
CDR3 protein: CSARQGTQETKYF
CDR3 DNA: TGCAGCGCCCGACAGGGTACACAAGAGACCAAGTACTTC

J gene: TRBJ2-7
clone size: many
D gene: -
V gene: TRBV7-2
CDR3 protein: CASSRTAGFSYEQYF
CDR3 DNA: TGTGCCAGCAGCCGGACGGCTGGGTTCTCCTACGAGCAGTACTTC